The clone carrying this T cell receptor (beta chain) was detected ten times or more. This sample stems from a study of blood T cells in healthy people across ages. A second PCR of about 7 to 11 cycles used a sample-barcoded 5' primer and a J-beta primer mix. MiXCR was run by TCRdb on the 5' RACE reads, yielding one entry per CDR3 protein. The sample has 700,000 or so distinct CDR3 sequences; around two fifths are singletons. The length of the CDR3 is 13 residues. V lost 0 bases and J lost 3, with 8 bases in between. The germline V gene encodes CDR1 DFQATT and CDR2 SNEGSKA (reference sequence). This clonotype was obtained from an elderly man in good health. The specimen sequenced was blood. The V call is TRBV20-1, the J call TRBJ2-5; D may be TRBD2 (5 bases). The CDR3 loop reads CSAREDSEETQYF. The CDR3 DNA is TGCAGTGCTAGAGAGGACTCAGAAGAGACCCAGTACTTC.